This T cell receptor beta chain appears in the sequencing data of a study of metastatic and nonmetastatic thyroid tumors. Overall study context: Both malignant and benign thyroid patients supplied peripheral blood and tumor or nodule tissue samples, across which the repertoires of these patients were then compared.

Remarks on this clone: Its matching antigen is unknown.

Study outcomes and limitations: Versus benign nodules, malignant thyroid tumors reportedly had significantly higher TCR beta diversity, in blood and tumor.

V was clipped by 2 bases and J by 0 bases, with 8 bases between them. The CDR3 spans 15 residues. Germline CDR1 is SGHRS and CDR2 is YFSETQ. Each patient came to thyroid surgery without any prior treatment (of any kind). TCRdb reanalyzed the PCR reads via MiXCR. In the table there are 30,000 to 45,000 clones, around 31% of which are singletons. Sequencing used tumor tissue. The origin of this receptor is a female donor with papillary thyroid cancer or a benign thyroid nodule (not recorded which). Some clones in this sample may be carry-over from other donors' samples. V and J are TRBV5-1 and TRBJ2-2; possibly TRBD1 for D (6 bases). In nucleotides, the CDR3 is TGCGCCAGCAGCTTCGGGACAACGAACACCGGGGAGCTGTTTTTT. It encodes CASSFGTTNTGELFF.